The subject of this entry is one T cell receptor beta chain. No antigen is known for it. The TCRbeta library incorporated unique molecular identifiers. Using its own MiXCR run on the PCR reads, TCRdb lists one record per CDR3 protein. The sample carries about 490,000 distinct CDR3 sequences, approximately 10% recorded once. The data originate from a study of T-cell reconstitution after alpha-beta-depleted transplantation in children. Findings and caveats of the study: At around two months after transplant, the alpha-beta T cells were reportedly derived from several hundred expanded clones that came from non-depleted graft cells.

The sequence derives from a child younger than 10 with inherited bone marrow failure, due to receive a stem cell transplant. The material sequenced was PBMCs, taken before TCRalphabeta/CD19-depleted stem cell transplant.

CDR3 protein: CASSQDPSGTTYNEQFF. The CDR3 DNA sequence: TGCGCCAGCAGCCAAGACCCTTCCGGGACCACCTACAATGAGCAGTTCTTC. The V gene is TRBV4-3, the J gene TRBJ2-1; D could derive from TRBD1 or TRBD2 (5 bases each). CDR3 length: 17 residues. Germline values: CDR1 LGHNA, CDR2 YSLEER. Deletions cut 0 bases from V and 2 bases from J, with 14 bases between.